The entry below describes one TCR beta chain. This entry belongs to a study of Tregs in tolerant kidney transplant recipients. The method was immunoSEQ multiplex PCR; TCRdb's version includes in-frame clones alone and lacks a portion of them. The sample holds roughly 52,000 clones, roughly nine tenths seen once. There are 13 residues in the CDR3. CDR1 and CDR2 from the germline V gene are LNHDA and SQIVND (reference sequence). The V and J ends lost 6 bases and 1 base, in that order; junction bases with no gene match: 3. The nonmyeloablative bone marrow transplants came from related graft donors, with transient mixed chimerism. Unstimulated regulatory T cells (CD4+CD25+CD127-), CD4+CD25- non-regulatory cells, CD4 and CD8 cells were FACS-sorted from thawed PBMCs.

The clonotype comes from a human patient who received a combined kidney and bone marrow transplant. Some T cells may be provided by the graft donor. The material was CD8+ T cells from blood (PBMCs), obtained 24 months after the transplant. The J gene is TRBJ2-7, the V gene TRBV19; TRBD2 agrees at 7 bases. This chain's CDR3 is CASRPSGSYEQYF. The CDR3 DNA follows: TGTGCCAGTAGGCCTAGCGGATCCTACGAGCAGTACTTC.